The 29 T cell receptor beta chains in this list originate from one sample, sequenced in a study of T cell responses to AZD1222 COVID-19 vaccine (dated by TCRdb to about 2021). Libraries came from the immunoSEQ multiplex PCR assay. TCRdb provides this immuneACCESS table in a form limited to in-frame rearrangements. Some clones are lacking; in checked studies, under half of them reflect an unresolved V gene, and why the rest are absent is not known. This sample holds some 150,000 clones; around nine tenths were observed only once. 1.6% of the sample comes from the top ten. The time point label, read with the paper, signifies: baseline before first vaccination. The starting material was peripheral blood, obtained on day 0 of AZD1222 vaccination. Receptors originate from an adult in good health.

The gene calls are TRBV7-9 and TRBJ1-4; unclear D gene. This CDR3 spans 11 amino acids. Trimming removed 5 bases at V and 7 bases at J, with 5 bases between. The germline CDR1 and CDR2 sequences are SEHNR and FQNEAQ (reference sequence). This chain's CDR3 is CASSEGEKLFF. The DNA for the CDR3 is TGTGCCAGCAGCGAGGGTGAAAAACTGTTTTTT. Full variable domain (outside the CDR3, taken from reference TRBV7-9 and TRBJ1-4): DTGVSQNPRHKITKRGQNVTFRCDPISEHNRLYWYRQTLGQGPEFLTYFQNEAQLEKSRLLSDRFSAERPKGSFSTLEIQRTEQGDSAMYLCASSEGEKLFFGSGTQLSVL.

The genes are TRBV6-1 and TRBJ1-5, with a tentative D call TRBD1 (5 bases). The CDR3 spans 15 residues. Per the germline V gene, CDR1 is MNHNS and CDR2 is SASEGT. V was pared by 3 bases and J by 1 base, with 10 bases between. In DNA form, the CDR3 reads TGTGCCAGCAGTGAGGCCAGGGTGAGCAATCAGCCCCAGCATTTT. It codes for CASSEARVSNQPQHF.

V gene TRBV10-3 combines with J gene TRBJ2-1; D may match TRBD1 or TRBD2 (5 bases each). The CDR3 length is 16 residues. Per the germline V gene, CDR1 is ENHRY and CDR2 is SYGVKD. Trimming pared 2 bases from V and 2 bases from J, leaving 13 bases between. In nucleotides, the CDR3 is TGTGCCATCAGTGAGCGCCGGGACGGGACCTACAATGAGCAGTTCTTC. It codes for CAISERRDGTYNEQFF.

The V and J genes are TRBV7-3 and TRBJ1-2, with 7 positions matching TRBD1. Germline trimming cut 2 bases from V and 7 bases from J; bases unmatched to any gene: 7. Germline CDR1 reads SGHTA; CDR2 reads FQGTGA. The CDR3 spans 14 residues. The CDR3 bases are TGTGCCAGCAGCTTAGAGCCGACAGGGACTGGCTACACCTTC. This encodes CASSLEPTGTGYTF.

This clone was counted a few times. Within the sample, other DNA sequences also encode this same CDR3. This rearrangement joins TRBV28 to TRBJ1-1; D uncertain. Looked up from germline, CDR1 is MDHEN and CDR2 is SYDVKM. V dropped 6 bases and J dropped 3 bases, with 14 bases sitting between them. The CDR3 has 14 amino acids. The CDR3 is CASSRRRRDTEAFF. CDR3 bases: TGTGCCAGCAGCCGTCGACGGAGGGACACTGAAGCTTTCTTT.

V usage is TRBV28 and J usage is TRBJ1-6; 7 nucleotides line up with TRBD1. Trimming removed 6 bases from V and 6 bases from J; junction bases left unmatched: 5. The CDR3 has 14 residues. CDR1 and CDR2 (germline): MDHEN, SYDVKM. The DNA for the CDR3 is TGTGCCAGCAGGTCAGGGGGGCGTAATTCACCCCTCCACTTT. It yields the protein CASRSGGRNSPLHF.

This chain links TRBV19 with TRBJ1-1; no clear D gene. CDR1 LNHDA and CDR2 SQIVND come from the germline V gene (reference sequence). The V and J ends lost 7 bases and 6 bases respectively, with 15 bases between them. The CDR3 consists of 13 residues. DNA for the CDR3: TGTGCCAGTAAGGACGGCTCCGACTCTGAAGCTTTCTTT. As protein: CASKDGSDSEAFF.

This chain connects TRBV3-1 (or the pseudogene TRBV3-2) to TRBJ2-6, with D unresolved. With 4 bases removed from V and 1 base from J, the gap between germline ends came to 8 bases. This CDR3 has 15 amino acids. Germline loops: CDR1 LGHDT, CDR2 YNNKEL (reference sequence). The CDR3 region has the DNA TGTGCCAGCAGCCCGATACTATCTGGGGCCAACGTCCTGACTTTC. It specifies CASSPILSGANVLTF.

CDR3 bases: TGTGCCAGCAGCTCCCTGGTGAGCAATCAGCCCCAGCATTTT. As protein: CASSSLVSNQPQHF. This sequence joins TRBV7-2 and TRBJ1-5; D call uncertain. There are 14 residues in the CDR3. The V and J ends lost 4 bases and 1 base respectively, with 8 bases between them. The V gene's germline CDR1 is SGHTA and CDR2 FQGNSA. Using reference TRBV7-2 and TRBJ1-5 for the parts outside the CDR3, the full variable domain is GAGVSQSPSNKVTEKGKDVELRCDPISGHTALYWYRQSLGQGLEFLIYFQGNSAPDKSGLPSDRFSAERTGGSVSTLTIQRTQQEDSAVYLCASSSLVSNQPQHFGDGTRLSIL.

This clone was seen only once. CDR3 protein: CASSQDVLAGASYEQYF. CDR3 nucleotide sequence: TGCGCCAGCAGCCAAGATGTTCTAGCGGGAGCTTCCTACGAGCAGTACTTC. This chain links TRBV4-1 with TRBJ2-7; 10 nucleotides line up with TRBD2. The germline V gene encodes CDR1 MGHRA and CDR2 YSYEKL. The CDR3 has 17 amino acids. The J segment lost 1 base and the V segment lost 0 bases, leaving 6 bases of the junction unmatched.

This rearrangement joins TRBV7-2 to TRBJ2-5, with TRBD2 matching 9 bases. V lost 1 base, J lost 5 bases, and 5 bases stayed unmatched. Germline CDR1 and CDR2: SGHTA and FQGNSA. CDR3 length: 15 amino acids. This CDR3 reads CASSLVRAGGETQYF. The CDR3 DNA is TGTGCCAGCAGCTTAGTTCGGGCGGGAGGGGAGACCCAGTACTTC.

The chain couples TRBV5-1 to TRBJ1-2, with D tentatively TRBD1 (5 bases). V dropped 3 bases and J dropped 4 bases, with 13 bases sitting between them. The CDR3 runs 14 residues. In germline, CDR1 is SGHRS, CDR2 YFSETQ. CDR3 DNA: TGCGCCAGCAGCTCGGACGGGGCCCCCTATGGCTACACCTTC. This gives the protein CASSSDGAPYGYTF.

This sequence joins TRBV7-6 and TRBJ1-5; D unresolved. From germline, CDR1 is SGHVS and CDR2 FNYEAQ. The V gene lost 3 bases and the J gene lost 7 bases, with 10 bases spanning the gap. The CDR3 has 13 residues. For the CDR3, the DNA is TGTGCCAGCAGCTTTAATTACCTCCAGCCCCAGCATTTT. The encoded protein is CASSFNYLQPQHF.

This clone was seen a single time. CDR3 DNA: TGTGCCAGCAGGACAGGGGTCACGGCGAACACCGGGGAGCTGTTTTTT. Residues: CASRTGVTANTGELFF. V and J are TRBV27 and TRBJ2-2; 8 nucleotides align to TRBD1. Germline V gives CDR1 MNHEY, CDR2 SMNVEV (reference sequence). This CDR3 has 16 residues. The J segment lost 0 bases and the V segment lost 6 bases, leaving 6 bases of the junction unmatched.

This sequence joins TRBV28 and TRBJ2-3, with unresolved D. V lost 4 bases to trimming and J lost 3 bases, with 5 bases between them. The CDR3 extends over 12 amino acids. Germline CDR1 is MDHEN and CDR2 is SYDVKM. This CDR3 is CASSYQTDTQYF. The DNA of the CDR3 is TGTGCCAGCAGTTACCAAACAGATACGCAGTATTTT. The full variable domain, its missing parts supplied by reference TRBV28 and TRBJ2-3, is DVKVTQSSRYLVKRTGEKVFLECVQDMDHENMFWYRQDPGLGLRLIYFSYDVKMKEKGDIPEGYSVSREKKERFSLILESASTNQTSMYLCASSYQTDTQYFGPGTRLTVL.

The chain recombines TRBV5-1 with TRBJ2-5; 9 bases agree with TRBD1. The V gene's germline CDR1 is SGHRS and CDR2 YFSETQ. V dropped 4 bases and J dropped 1; count of bases not matched to a gene: 5. The CDR3 loop spans 15 amino acids. The CDR3 bases are TGCGCCAGCAGCCCCGGGACAGGGACCCAAGAGACCCAGTACTTC. This gives the protein CASSPGTGTQETQYF.

The chain joins TRBV30 to TRBJ1-1; D unclear. The CDR3 has 14 amino acids. In germline, CDR1 is GTSNPN, CDR2 SVGIG (reference sequence). V gave up 2 bases and J gave up 1 base, with 11 bases separating them. The CDR3 DNA sequence: TGTGCCTGGAGTTTGGCTAGGAAGAACACTGAAGCTTTCTTT. Its translation: CAWSLARKNTEAFF.

The genes are TRBV12-3 or TRBV12-4 and TRBJ1-4; D call uncertain. The V end lost 6 bases, the J end lost 5 bases, and 7 bases lay between the germline ends. The CDR3 extends over 12 amino acids. In DNA, the CDR3 is TGTGCCAGCAGCCTGAGCAATGAAAAACTGTTTTTT. It is translated as CASSLSNEKLFF.

The chain is built from TRBV6-5 and TRBJ2-1, with D unclear. CDR1 and CDR2 (germline): MNHEY, SVGAGI. The CDR3 extends over 11 amino acids. Trimming pared 5 bases from V and 8 bases from J, leaving 7 bases between. The DNA for the CDR3 is TGTGCCAGCAGTCCCGGCCATGAGCAGTTCTTC. Protein: CASSPGHEQFF.

V is TRBV10-3 and J is TRBJ1-2, with 10 bases identical to TRBD1. The V gene's germline CDR1 is ENHRY and CDR2 SYGVKD. V shed 0 bases, J shed 7 bases, and the junction held 8 bases outside the gene matches. The length of the CDR3 is 16 residues. The DNA of the CDR3 is TGTGCCATCAGTGAGTCCCCATTGACAGGGGGCTCTGGCTACACCTTC. Amino acids: CAISESPLTGGSGYTF.

This chain joins TRBV5-1 and TRBJ2-1; 7 bases are shared with TRBD2. The CDR3 loop spans 14 amino acids. The V gene end was trimmed by 4 bases and the J gene end by 3 bases; junction bases not matched to a gene: 4. CDR1 is SGHRS and CDR2 is YFSETQ in the germline V gene. The CDR3 sequence: CASSAGGDYNEQFF. The CDR3 DNA follows: TGCGCCAGCAGCGCTGGGGGGGACTACAATGAGCAGTTCTTC.

The genes are TRBV3-1 (or the pseudogene TRBV3-2) and TRBJ1-1, with 10 bases aligning to TRBD1. The CDR3 is made up of 14 amino acids. Trimming took 5 bases from V and 2 from J; bases not matched to a gene: 2. The germline CDR1 and CDR2 sequences are LGHDT and YNNKEL (reference sequence). The CDR3 region is CASSDRGLNTEAFF. CDR3 bases: TGTGCCAGCAGCGACAGGGGGCTTAACACTGAAGCTTTCTTT.

V and J are TRBV28 and TRBJ1-2, with 7 bases identical to TRBD1. The CDR3 is made up of 12 amino acids. Germline V gene sequence: CDR1 MDHEN, CDR2 SYDVKM. The V segment lost 8 bases and the J segment 7 bases; nucleotides outside the gene matches: 7. CDR3 sequence reads: CASHSRGGGYTF. CDR3 bases: TGTGCCAGCCATTCCAGGGGGGGTGGCTACACCTTC.

The chain employs TRBV30 and TRBJ1-1, with D possibly TRBD1 on 6 matching bases. This CDR3 has 11 residues. V gave up 0 bases and J gave up 8 bases, with 7 bases separating them. Germline CDR1 reads GTSNPN; CDR2 reads SVGIG (reference sequence). The CDR3 spells CAWSVGGEAFF. The CDR3 DNA reads as TGTGCCTGGAGTGTAGGGGGGGAAGCTTTCTTT.

The chain is built from TRBV7-2 and TRBJ2-7, with 9 bases aligning to TRBD1. Looked up from germline, CDR1 is SGHTA and CDR2 is FQGNSA. This CDR3 region has 14 residues. Germline trimming cut 2 bases from V and 3 bases from J; bases unmatched to any gene: 2. The DNA for the CDR3 is TGTGCCAGCAGCTTATCGGGACAGGGCTACGAGCAGTACGTC. Its translation is CASSLSGQGYEQYV.

The rearrangement joins TRBV7-6 to TRBJ2-3; D is unresolved. V gave up 1 base and J gave up 0 bases, with 14 bases separating them. This CDR3 is 17 amino acids long. Germline loops: CDR1 SGHVS, CDR2 FNYEAQ. CDR3: CASSLGAWAFSTDTQYF. CDR3 nucleotide sequence: TGTGCCAGCAGCTTAGGGGCGTGGGCTTTTAGCACAGATACGCAGTATTTT.

This chain connects TRBV30 to TRBJ1-6; D might be TRBD1 (5 bases). CDR1 is GTSNPN, CDR2 SVGIG, per germline (reference sequence). Trimming left V 4 bases short and J 11 bases short, with 15 bases between. The CDR3 runs 13 residues. DNA of the CDR3: TGTGCCTGGACGGGCGGGGAGGGGACACCCCTCCACTTT. This gives the protein CAWTGGEGTPLHF.

The chain recombines TRBV2 with TRBJ1-5; 10 bases line up with TRBD1. In germline, CDR1 is SNHLY, CDR2 FYNNEI. The CDR3 has 16 amino acids. After removal of 2 bases from V and 4 bases from J, the junction contained 5 bases not matched to a gene. The DNA of the CDR3 is TGTGCCAGCAGTGAAATCGGGACAGGGGCGAATCAGCCCCAGCATTTT. Its translation: CASSEIGTGANQPQHF.

The chain carries TRBV21-1 and TRBJ1-6. TRBV21-1 is assigned pseudogene status. The CDR3 covers 14 residues. CDR3: CASRGRGGGSPLHF. The CDR3 DNA follows: TGTGCCAGCAGAGGCAGGGGAGGAGGTTCACCCCTCCACTTT.